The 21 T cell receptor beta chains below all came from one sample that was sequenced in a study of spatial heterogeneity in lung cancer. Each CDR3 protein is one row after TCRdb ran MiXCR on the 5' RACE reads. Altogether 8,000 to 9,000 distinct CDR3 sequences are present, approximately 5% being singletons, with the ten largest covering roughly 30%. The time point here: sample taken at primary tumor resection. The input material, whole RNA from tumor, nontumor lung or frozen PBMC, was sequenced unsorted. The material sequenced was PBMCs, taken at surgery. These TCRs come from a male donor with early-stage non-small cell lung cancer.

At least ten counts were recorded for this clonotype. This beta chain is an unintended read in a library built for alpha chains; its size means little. The CDR3, as DNA: TGTGCCAGCAGCCTAAGGGACACCTCTCAGATTCTGTTTTTT. It translates to CASSLRDTSQILFF. The rearrangement links TRBV11-2 to TRBJ2-2, with a tentative D call TRBD1 (6 bases). The CDR3 consists of 14 residues. V was clipped by 5 bases and J by 14 bases, with 21 bases between them. CDR1 and CDR2 (germline): SGHAT, FQNNGV.

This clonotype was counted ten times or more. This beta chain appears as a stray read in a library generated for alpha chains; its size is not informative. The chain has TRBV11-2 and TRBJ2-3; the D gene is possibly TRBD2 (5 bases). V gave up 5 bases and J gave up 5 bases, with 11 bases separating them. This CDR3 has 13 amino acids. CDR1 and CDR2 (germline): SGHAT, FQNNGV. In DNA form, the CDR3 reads TGTGCCAGCAGCCCTGGGAGCCGAGATACGCAGTATTTT. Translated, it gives CASSPGSRDTQYF.

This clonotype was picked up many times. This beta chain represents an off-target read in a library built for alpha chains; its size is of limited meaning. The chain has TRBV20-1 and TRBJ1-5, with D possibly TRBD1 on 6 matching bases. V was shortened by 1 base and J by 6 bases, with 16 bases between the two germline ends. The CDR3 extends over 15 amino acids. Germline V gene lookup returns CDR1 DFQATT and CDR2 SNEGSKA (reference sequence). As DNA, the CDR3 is TGCAGTGCTAGAGGGTTCATAGGGGGAGGTCAGCCCCAGCATTTT. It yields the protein CSARGFIGGGQPQHF.

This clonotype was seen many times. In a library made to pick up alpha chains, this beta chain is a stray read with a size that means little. CDR3 sequence: CASSRVSQGLNTGELFF. The CDR3, as DNA: TGTGCCAGCAGCCGTGTCAGCCAGGGACTGAACACCGGGGAGCTGTTTTTT. The chain couples TRBV3-1 to TRBJ2-2; possible D gene TRBD2, 6 bases. V lost 4 bases to trimming and J lost 1 base, with 16 bases between them. Germline V gene sequence: CDR1 LGHDT, CDR2 YNNKEL (reference sequence). The CDR3 has 17 residues.

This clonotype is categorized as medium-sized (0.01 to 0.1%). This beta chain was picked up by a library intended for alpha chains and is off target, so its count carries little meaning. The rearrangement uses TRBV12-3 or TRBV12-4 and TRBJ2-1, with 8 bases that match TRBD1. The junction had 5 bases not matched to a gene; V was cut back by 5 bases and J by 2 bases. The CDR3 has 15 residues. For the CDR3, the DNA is TGTGCCAGCAGTCGGACAGGGCAGACCTACAATGAGCAGTTCTTC. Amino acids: CASSRTGQTYNEQFF.

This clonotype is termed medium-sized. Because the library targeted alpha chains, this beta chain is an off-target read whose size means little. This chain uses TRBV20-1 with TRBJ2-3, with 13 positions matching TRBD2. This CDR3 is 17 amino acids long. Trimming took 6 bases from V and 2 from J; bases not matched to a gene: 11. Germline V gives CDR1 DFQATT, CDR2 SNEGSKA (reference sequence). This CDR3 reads CSAAGLAGFGATDTQYF. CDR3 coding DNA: TGCAGTGCCGCGGGACTAGCGGGGTTTGGAGCCACAGATACGCAGTATTTT.

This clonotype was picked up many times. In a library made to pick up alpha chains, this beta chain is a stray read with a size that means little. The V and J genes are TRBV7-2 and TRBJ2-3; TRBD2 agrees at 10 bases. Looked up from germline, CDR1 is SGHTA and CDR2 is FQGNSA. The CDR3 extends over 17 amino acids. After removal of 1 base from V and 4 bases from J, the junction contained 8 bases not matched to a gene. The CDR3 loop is CASSLGSAGGRSDTQYF. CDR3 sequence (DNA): TGTGCCAGCAGCTTAGGTTCAGCGGGGGGGCGGTCAGATACGCAGTATTTT.

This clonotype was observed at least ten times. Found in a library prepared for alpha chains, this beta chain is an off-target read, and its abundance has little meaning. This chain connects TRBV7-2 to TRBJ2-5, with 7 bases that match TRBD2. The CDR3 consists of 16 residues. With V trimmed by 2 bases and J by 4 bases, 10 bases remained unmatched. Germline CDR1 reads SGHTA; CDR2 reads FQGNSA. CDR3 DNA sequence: TGTGCCAGCAGCTTACCCGGGCCGACGGGGGGAGAGACCCAGTACTTC. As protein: CASSLPGPTGGETQYF.

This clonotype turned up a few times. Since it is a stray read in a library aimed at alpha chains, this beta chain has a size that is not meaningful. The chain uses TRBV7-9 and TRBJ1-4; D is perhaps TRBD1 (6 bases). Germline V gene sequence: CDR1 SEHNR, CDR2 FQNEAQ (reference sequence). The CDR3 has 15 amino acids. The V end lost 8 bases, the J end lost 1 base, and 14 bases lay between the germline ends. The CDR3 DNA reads TGTGCCAGCGGGCAGGGGTTGGAAACTAATGAAAAACTGTTTTTT. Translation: CASGQGLETNEKLFF.

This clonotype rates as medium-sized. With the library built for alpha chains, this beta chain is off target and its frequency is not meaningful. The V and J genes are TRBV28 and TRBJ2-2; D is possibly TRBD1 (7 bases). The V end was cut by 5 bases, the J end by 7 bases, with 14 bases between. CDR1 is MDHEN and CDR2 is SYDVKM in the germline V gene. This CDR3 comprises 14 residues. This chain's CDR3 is CASSLQGGDGELFF. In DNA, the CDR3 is TGTGCCAGCAGTCTGCAGGGGGGCGACGGGGAGCTGTTTTTT.

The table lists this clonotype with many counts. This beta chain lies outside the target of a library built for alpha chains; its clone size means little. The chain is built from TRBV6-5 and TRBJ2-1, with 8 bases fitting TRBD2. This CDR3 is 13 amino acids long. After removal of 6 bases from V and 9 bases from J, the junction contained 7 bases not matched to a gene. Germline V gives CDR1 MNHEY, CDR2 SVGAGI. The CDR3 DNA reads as TGTGCCAGCAGCGCATTAGCGGGGTTTGAGCAGTTCTTC. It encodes CASSALAGFEQFF.

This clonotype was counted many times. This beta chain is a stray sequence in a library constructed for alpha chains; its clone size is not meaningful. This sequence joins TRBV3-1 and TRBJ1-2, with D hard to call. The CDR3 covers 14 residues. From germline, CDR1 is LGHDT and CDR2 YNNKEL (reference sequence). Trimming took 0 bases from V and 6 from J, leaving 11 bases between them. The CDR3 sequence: CASSQETARDGYTF. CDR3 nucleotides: TGTGCCAGCAGCCAAGAAACAGCTAGGGATGGCTACACCTTC.

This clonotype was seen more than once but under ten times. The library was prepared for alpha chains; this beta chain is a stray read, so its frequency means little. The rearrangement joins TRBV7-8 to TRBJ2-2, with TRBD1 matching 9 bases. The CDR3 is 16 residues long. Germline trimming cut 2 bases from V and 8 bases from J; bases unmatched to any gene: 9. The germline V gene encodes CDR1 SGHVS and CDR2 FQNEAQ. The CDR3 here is CASSLPGQGLGGELFF. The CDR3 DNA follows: TGTGCCAGCAGCTTACCCGGACAGGGGCTAGGAGGGGAGCTGTTTTTT. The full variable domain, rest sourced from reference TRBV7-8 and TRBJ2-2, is GAGVSQSPRYKVAKRGQDVALRCDPISGHVSLFWYQQALGQGPEFLTYFQNEAQLDKSGLPSDRFFAERPEGSVSTLKIQRTQQEDSAVYLCASSLPGQGLGGELFFGEGSRLTVL.

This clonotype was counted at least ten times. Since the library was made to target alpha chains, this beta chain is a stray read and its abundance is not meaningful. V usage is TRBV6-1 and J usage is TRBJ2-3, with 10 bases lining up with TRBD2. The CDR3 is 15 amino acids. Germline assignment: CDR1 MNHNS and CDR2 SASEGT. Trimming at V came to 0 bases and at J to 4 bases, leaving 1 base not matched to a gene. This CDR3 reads CASSEASGGPDTQYF. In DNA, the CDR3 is TGTGCCAGCAGTGAAGCTAGCGGGGGGCCAGATACGCAGTATTTT.

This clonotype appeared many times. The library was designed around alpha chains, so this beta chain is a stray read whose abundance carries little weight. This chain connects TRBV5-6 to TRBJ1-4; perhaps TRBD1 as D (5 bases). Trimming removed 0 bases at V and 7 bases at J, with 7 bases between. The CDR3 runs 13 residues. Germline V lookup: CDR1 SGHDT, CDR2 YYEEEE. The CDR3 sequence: CASSLVRGEKLFF. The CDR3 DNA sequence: TGTGCCAGCAGCTTGGTGAGGGGTGAAAAACTGTTTTTT.

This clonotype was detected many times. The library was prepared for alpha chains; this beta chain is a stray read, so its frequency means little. CDR3 loop: CASSRDRASGRAFF. CDR3 nucleotides: TGTGCCAGCAGCCGGGACAGGGCGAGTGGCAGAGCTTTCTTT. V gene TRBV11-2 combines with J gene TRBJ1-1; 9 bases match TRBD1. Germline values: CDR1 SGHAT, CDR2 FQNNGV. Trimming took 5 bases from V and 10 from J; bases not matched to a gene: 11. This CDR3 comprises 14 residues.

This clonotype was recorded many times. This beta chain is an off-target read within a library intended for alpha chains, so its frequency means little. CDR3 amino acids: CASSQREAGNEQFF. The CDR3 coding sequence is TGTGCCAGCAGCCAAAGGGAGGCAGGGAACGAGCAGTTCTTC. The chain combines TRBV4-2 with TRBJ2-1, with a possible D match to TRBD2 (6 bases). Germline V gives CDR1 LGHNA, CDR2 YNFKEQ. V shed 2 bases and J shed 10 bases, with 15 bases lying between them. The CDR3 loop spans 14 amino acids.

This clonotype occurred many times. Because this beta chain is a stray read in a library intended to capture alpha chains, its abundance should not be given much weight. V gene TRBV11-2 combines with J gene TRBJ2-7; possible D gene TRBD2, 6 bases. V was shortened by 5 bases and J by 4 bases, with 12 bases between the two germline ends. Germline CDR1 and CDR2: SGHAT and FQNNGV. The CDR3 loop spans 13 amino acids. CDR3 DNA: TGTGCCAGCAGCCCTCTGGGGGGATACGAGCAGTACTTC. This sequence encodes CASSPLGGYEQYF.

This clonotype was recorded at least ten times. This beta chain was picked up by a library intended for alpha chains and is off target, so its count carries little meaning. The CDR3 bases are TGTGCCAGCAGCTTAGTGAGTTCGAGGGAGAGGTACGAGCAGTACGTC. This translates into CASSLVSSRERYEQYV. The chain is built from TRBV7-8 and TRBJ2-7; possibly TRBD2 for D (5 bases). V lost 1 base and J lost 4, with 17 bases in between. The CDR3 runs to 16 residues. The V gene's germline CDR1 is SGHVS and CDR2 FQNEAQ.

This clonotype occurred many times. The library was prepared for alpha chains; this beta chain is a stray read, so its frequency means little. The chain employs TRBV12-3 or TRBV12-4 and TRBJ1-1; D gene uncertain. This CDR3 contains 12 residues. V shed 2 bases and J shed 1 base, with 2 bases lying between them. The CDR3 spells CASSLSNTEAFF. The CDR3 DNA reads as TGTGCCAGCAGTTTATCGAACACTGAAGCTTTCTTT.

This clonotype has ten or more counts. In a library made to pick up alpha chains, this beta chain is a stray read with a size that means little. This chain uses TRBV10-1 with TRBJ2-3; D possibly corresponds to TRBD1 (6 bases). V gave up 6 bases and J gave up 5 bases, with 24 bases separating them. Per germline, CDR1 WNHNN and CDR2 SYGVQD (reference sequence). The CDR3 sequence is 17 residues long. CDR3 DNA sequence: TGCGCCAGCAGCGACAGGAGCCGGGACAAACTAGGAGATACGCAGTATTTT. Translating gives CASSDRSRDKLGDTQYF.